The clone carrying this T cell receptor beta chain was seen a handful of times. The data were produced by immunoSEQ multiplex PCR, yet TCRdb's version contains in-frame clones alone and is incomplete. The sample lists around 300,000 clones; around 85% were seen once. The CDR3 contains 12 residues. Deletions cut 5 bases from V and 6 bases from J, with 5 bases between. Germline values: CDR1 LGHDT, CDR2 YNNKEL (reference sequence). This record belongs to a study of blood T cell repertoires in COVID-19. In the study overall: T cells, B-cell-depleted T cells, or PBMCs provided the cDNA or gDNA that served as material.

Participants' reported clinical history set cohort assignment. Material: PBMCs or T cells enriched from blood (not recorded which). The receptor was derived from a woman in her forties or fifties who had recovered from COVID-19. The chain links TRBV3-1 (or the pseudogene TRBV3-2) to TRBJ1-6, with D hard to call. CDR3 nucleotides: TGTGCCAGCAGCTCTACTAATTCACCCCTCCACTTT. Translating it yields CASSSTNSPLHF.